The rows below give T cell receptor beta chains drawn from one sample of a study of response to subunit inactivated influenza vaccine. MiXCR, applied by TCRdb to the RT-PCR reads, yields one record per CDR3 protein. The sample holds 600,000 to 850,000 distinct CDR3 sequences, 14% seen once. The source material was PBMCs from blood, sampled less than 15 days before vaccination. Receptor source: a man aged 45-60 years who received an inactivated influenza vaccine. The CDR3 runs from the conserved cysteine through the conserved F or W. The D gene is left open where the match is weak. The size entry is marked missing in some rows and otherwise reads once, few, many or a size class.

J	V	size	D	CDR3	DNA
TRBJ2-3	TRBV4-1	few	TRBD2	CASSRGLAGGTSTDTQYF	TGCGCCAGCAGCCGCGGACTAGCGGGAGGTACCAGCACAGATACGCAGTATTTT
TRBJ2-5	TRBV5-1	.	.	CASSLVIGRQETQYF	TGCGCCAGCAGCTTGGTAATCGGCAGGCAAGAGACCCAGTACTTC
TRBJ2-2	TRBV7-8	many	TRBD1	CASSIRDRPTGELFF	TGTGCCAGCAGCATCCGGGACAGACCCACCGGGGAGCTGTTTTTT
TRBJ2-5	TRBV12-3/TRBV12-4	.	.	CASSRSGAAETQYF	TGTGCCAGCAGTCGCTCAGGGGCTGCGGAGACCCAGTACTTC
TRBJ2-5	TRBV6-5	.	TRBD2	CASSYFSPGLAGSQETQYF	TGTGCCAGCAGTTATTTCTCACCGGGACTAGCGGGTTCCCAAGAGACCCAGTACTTC
TRBJ2-6	TRBV4-3	.	.	CASSQVPVSGANVLTF	TGCGCCAGCAGCCAAGTTCCCGTTTCTGGGGCCAACGTCCTGACTTTC
TRBJ1-2	TRBV7-2	few	.	CASSRSGDSNYGYTF	TGTGCCAGCAGCCGGTCGGGGGATTCTAACTATGGCTACACCTTC
TRBJ2-1	TRBV7-2	.	.	CASSLHGGVILNEQFF	TGTGCCAGCAGCTTACACGGGGGCGTCATCCTCAATGAGCAGTTCTTC
TRBJ2-5	TRBV28	few	TRBD2	CASSLMTSGSAQYF	TGTGCCAGCAGTTTAATGACTAGCGGGAGCGCCCAGTACTTC
TRBJ1-1	TRBV5-1	few	.	CASSLSGQVNTEAFF	TGCGCCAGCAGCTTATCGGGACAAGTGAACACTGAAGCTTTCTTT
TRBJ2-2	TRBV5-1	many	TRBD1	CASSLRDSHTGELFF	TGCGCCAGCAGCTTGAGGGACAGTCACACCGGGGAGCTGTTTTTT
TRBJ2-7	TRBV10-2	.	TRBD1	CASRSAGTEVSYEQYF	TGCGCCAGCCGATCAGCCGGGACAGAAGTTTCCTACGAGCAGTACTTC
TRBJ2-7	TRBV29-1	many	.	CSVVAYEQYF	TGCAGCGTTGTGGCGTACGAGCAGTACTTC
TRBJ2-2	TRBV3-1	many	.	CASSQVRGTGELFF	TGCGCCAGCAGCCAAGTCAGAGGGACCGGGGAGCTGTTTTTT
TRBJ2-7	TRBV5-1	many	TRBD2	CASGLAGVPEQYF	TGCGCCAGCGGACTAGCGGGAGTACCCGAGCAGTACTTC
TRBJ2-1	TRBV20-1	.	.	CSGDNNEQFF	TGCAGTGGGGACAACAATGAGCAGTTCTTC
TRBJ2-5	TRBV3-1	many	.	CASSQDVDFQETQYF	TGTGCCAGCAGCCAAGATGTAGATTTCCAAGAGACCCAGTACTTC
TRBJ1-5	TRBV6-2/TRBV6-3	many	.	CASRRGSSSNQPQHF	TGTGCCAGCAGACGAGGGTCTTCTAGCAATCAGCCCCAGCATTTT
TRBJ2-4	TRBV4-3	.	.	CASSQDWRDPSKNIQYF	TGCGCCAGCAGCCAAGATTGGAGGGACCCATCCAAAAACATTCAGTACTTC
TRBJ1-2	TRBV7-2	few	.	CASSLAGRQGGGGYTF	TGTGCCAGCAGCTTAGCAGGGCGGCAAGGAGGAGGCGGCTACACCTTC
TRBJ2-1	TRBV18	.	.	CASSSEDGGNEQFF	TGTGCCAGCTCCTCGGAAGACGGGGGCAATGAGCAGTTCTTC
TRBJ1-1	TRBV6-1	.	.	CASSEASSDTEAFF	TGTGCCAGCAGTGAAGCGTCGTCAGACACTGAAGCTTTCTTT
TRBJ2-5	TRBV10-3	few	TRBD1	CAISGKTGIEVESQYF	TGTGCCATCAGTGGGAAGACAGGGATTGAGGTTGAGTCCCAGTACTTC
TRBJ2-1	TRBV12-3/TRBV12-4	few	TRBD1	CAIGQGYNEQFF	TGTGCCATCGGACAGGGGTACAATGAGCAGTTCTTC
TRBJ2-1	TRBV24-1	.	TRBD2	CATGSTAGSGNEQFF	TGTGCCACCGGTTCTACAGCGGGATCGGGTAATGAGCAGTTCTTC
TRBJ2-3	TRBV12-3/TRBV12-4	few	TRBD1	CASHRGPSTDTQYF	TGTGCCAGCCACAGGGGGCCGAGCACAGATACGCAGTATTTT
TRBJ2-5	TRBV3-1	.	TRBD2	CASSQGGTGETQYF	TGTGCCAGCAGCCAGGGGGGGACGGGGGAGACCCAGTACTTC
TRBJ2-1	TRBV5-1	many	.	CASSLIMEGGEQFF	TGCGCCAGCAGCCTGATTATGGAGGGTGGTGAGCAGTTCTTC
TRBJ2-3	TRBV5-5	.	TRBD2	CASSSNSLAGTDTQYF	TGTGCCAGCAGCTCCAACTCACTAGCGGGGACAGATACGCAGTATTTT
TRBJ2-5	TRBV27	.	TRBD2	CASSFLAAGGPETQYF	TGTGCCAGCAGTTTCCTAGCAGCGGGGGGGCCAGAGACCCAGTACTTC
TRBJ2-7	TRBV2	.	TRBD1	CASGLDRGEYEQYF	TGTGCCAGCGGCCTAGACAGGGGAGAGTACGAGCAGTACTTC
TRBJ2-7	TRBV11-2	.	.	CASSSDRDRRVSYEQYF	TGTGCCAGCAGCTCAGACAGAGACAGACGAGTATCCTACGAGCAGTACTTC
TRBJ2-1	TRBV24-1	few	TRBD1	CATSDSRQGWSYNEQFF	TGTGCCACCAGTGACTCCAGACAGGGTTGGTCCTACAATGAGCAGTTCTTC
TRBJ1-5	TRBV19	.	.	CARSGGRNQPQHF	TGTGCCAGGTCGGGGGGCCGCAATCAGCCCCAGCATTTT
TRBJ1-2	TRBV5-1	.	TRBD1	CASSLEGQGGYGYTF	TGCGCCAGCAGCTTGGAAGGACAGGGGGGCTATGGCTACACCTTC
TRBJ2-4	TRBV4-3	.	TRBD2	CASSQDGRAPKNIQYF	TGCGCCAGCAGCCAAGATGGGAGGGCGCCCAAAAACATTCAGTACTTC
TRBJ2-2	TRBV4-3	.	TRBD1	CASSPLPKTGGVTGELFF	TGCGCCAGCAGCCCTTTGCCGAAGACAGGGGGAGTCACCGGGGAGCTGTTTTTT
TRBJ2-3	TRBV7-9	many	.	CASNLDGNTQYF	TGTGCCAGCAACTTAGACGGGAATACGCAGTATTTT
TRBJ1-3	TRBV6-1	.	TRBD1	CASSTGVSGNTIYF	TGTGCCAGCAGTACAGGGGTCTCTGGAAACACCATATATTTT
TRBJ2-2	TRBV6-1	few	.	CASTPEWTGELFF	TGTGCCAGCACCCCCGAGTGGACCGGGGAGCTGTTTTTT
TRBJ2-1	TRBV20-1	.	.	CSASETGVLGQFF	TGCAGTGCTAGCGAAACGGGGGTCTTAGGGCAGTTCTTC